In this sample, the clone carrying this T cell receptor beta chain turned up many times. Antigen: not known. TCRdb recomputed calls from the 5' RACE reads with MiXCR, one row per CDR3 protein. The table includes around 320,000 distinct CDR3 sequences, about 10% detected once. This sample was included in a study of T cells after yellow fever vaccination. About the research overall: Those fractions that held only low numbers of cells were prepared using the SMART-Seq v4 Ultra Low Input RNA kit. The study's findings and limits: Detected again after the booster were most primary-vaccination clones, at 95% to 96% CD4 and 80% to 90% CD8.

This TCR was sampled from a man aged 18 to 30 who received the YFV17D yellow fever vaccine. The material sequenced was CD4+ T cells sorted from PBMCs, taken 45 days after the yellow fever booster vaccination.

CDR3 region: CASSQGRAGSNYGYTF. For the CDR3, the DNA is TGCGCCAGCAGCCAAGGTCGTGCGGGGTCCAACTATGGCTACACCTTC. This chain joins TRBV4-1 and TRBJ1-2, with D unclear. Trimming stripped 1 base from V and 2 bases from J, with 14 bases between. Germline CDR1 is MGHRA and CDR2 is YSYEKL. The CDR3 contains 16 residues.